This T cell receptor beta chain was sequenced for a study of blood T cells in healthy people across ages. Study findings and constraints: PBMCs went unsorted, and a conclusive naive versus antigen-experienced comparison was therefore prevented.

This clonotype was seen at least ten times. The antigen is undetermined. The CDR3 has 15 residues. Germline V gene lookup returns CDR1 SGHRS and CDR2 YFSETQ. J gave up 6 bases and V 3 bases, and 7 bases lay outside the gene matches. For the second PCR, which ran for 7 to 11 cycles, a sample-barcoded 5' primer and a J-beta primer mix were used. Every individual sample yielded 3 million or more paired-end reads (each containing CDR3). Each CDR3 protein is one row after TCRdb ran MiXCR on the 5' RACE reads. The sample lists around 1.5 million distinct CDR3 sequences; about 31% were seen once. This chain uses TRBV5-1 with TRBJ2-3; TRBD1 matches 10 bases. The sample taken for sequencing was blood. The clonotype comes from a woman aged 25 to 39 in good health. This CDR3 is CASSYRQGASDTQYF. CDR3 DNA: TGCGCCAGCAGCTACAGACAGGGGGCTTCGGATACGCAGTATTTT.